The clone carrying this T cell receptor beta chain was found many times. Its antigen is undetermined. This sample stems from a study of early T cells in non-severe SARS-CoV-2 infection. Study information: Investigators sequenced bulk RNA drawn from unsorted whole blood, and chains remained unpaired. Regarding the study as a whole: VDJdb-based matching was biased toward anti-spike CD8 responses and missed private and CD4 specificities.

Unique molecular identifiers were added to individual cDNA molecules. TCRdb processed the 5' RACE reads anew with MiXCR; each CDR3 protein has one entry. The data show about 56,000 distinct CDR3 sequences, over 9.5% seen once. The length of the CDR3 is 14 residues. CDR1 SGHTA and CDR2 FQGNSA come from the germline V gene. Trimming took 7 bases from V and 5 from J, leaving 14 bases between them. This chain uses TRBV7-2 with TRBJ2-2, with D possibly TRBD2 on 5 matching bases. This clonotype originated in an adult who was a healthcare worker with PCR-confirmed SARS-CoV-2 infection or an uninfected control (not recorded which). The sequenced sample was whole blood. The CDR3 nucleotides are TGTGCCAGCACTCGGGATTCCCGGACCGGGGAGCTGTTTTTT. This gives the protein CASTRDSRTGELFF.